A single sample gave rise to the 24 T cell receptor beta chains below, sequenced in a study of blood T cell repertoires in COVID-19. TCRdb's copy holds only in-frame clones and misses some; the assay was immunoSEQ multiplex PCR. The sample lists roughly 290,000 clones, 70% to 90% occurring once. Sequenced: PBMCs or T cells enriched from blood (not recorded which). The receptors stem from a man aged 30 to 45 who had recovered from COVID-19.

This chain connects TRBV6-2 or TRBV6-3 to TRBJ2-3; 9 bases are shared with TRBD1. V lost 6 bases to trimming and J lost 2 bases; unmatched junction nucleotides: 12. The germline gives CDR1 MNHEY, CDR2 SVGEGT. The CDR3 is 17 amino acids. The CDR3 sequence is CASSLHGQGTYTDTQYF. The CDR3 DNA follows: TGTGCCAGCAGCCTCCACGGACAGGGGACCTACACAGATACGCAGTATTTT.

The chain employs TRBV6-1 and TRBJ2-7, with a tentative D call TRBD1 (6 bases). This CDR3 region has 13 residues. Germline V gives CDR1 MNHNS, CDR2 SASEGT. The V end was cut by 1 base, the J end by 4 bases, with 8 bases between. The CDR3 DNA reads as TGTGCCAGCAGTGAAGGACAGGAGTACGAGCAGTACTTC. Amino acid sequence: CASSEGQEYEQYF.

The chain joins TRBV9 to TRBJ2-3; 14 bases fit TRBD2. This CDR3 has 17 residues. Germline CDR1 and CDR2: SGDLS and YYNGEE. With V trimmed by 0 bases and J by 6 bases, 6 bases remained unmatched. The chain's CDR3 is CASSVDGTSGGGDTQYF. The CDR3 nucleotides are TGTGCCAGCAGCGTAGATGGGACTAGCGGGGGTGGTGATACGCAGTATTTT.

This clone was found once. This rearrangement joins TRBV10-3 to TRBJ2-2; 13 positions match TRBD2. CDR3 length equals 16 residues. Germline values: CDR1 ENHRY, CDR2 SYGVKD. Trimming removed 6 bases from V and 6 bases from J; junction bases left unmatched: 7. CDR3 bases: TGTGCCATCAGGGGACTAGCGGGGCGTAGGTCCGGGGAGCTGTTTTTT. The encoded protein is CAIRGLAGRRSGELFF.

The V call is TRBV29-1, the J call TRBJ2-5, with a tentative D call TRBD1 (7 bases). The CDR3 is 13 residues long. CDR1 and CDR2 (germline): SQVTM, ANQGSEA. Deletions cut 4 bases from V and 7 bases from J, with 16 bases between. The CDR3 nucleotides read TGCAGCGTTGTGGACAGGCGGAGGGGGACCCAGTACTTC. Protein product: CSVVDRRRGTQYF.

The DNA of the CDR3 is TGTGCCATCAGTGACACAGGGGTCCCTGAAGCTTTCTTT. Translated, it gives CAISDTGVPEAFF. The V gene is TRBV10-3, the J gene TRBJ1-1, with TRBD1 matching over 7 bases. Germline lookup yields CDR1 ENHRY and CDR2 SYGVKD. The CDR3 loop spans 13 amino acids. J lost 6 bases, V lost 3 bases, and 4 bases had no gene match.

J is TRBJ2-1 and V is TRBV3-1 (or the pseudogene TRBV3-2); 12 nucleotides align to TRBD2. The CDR3 is 16 residues long. J was trimmed by 6 bases and V by 4 bases; bases with no gene match: 7. From germline, CDR1 is LGHDT and CDR2 YNNKEL (reference sequence). CDR3 DNA: TGTGCCAGCAGCCCAATACTAGCGGGGGGTCCCAATGAGCAGTTCTTC. Protein sequence: CASSPILAGGPNEQFF.

This clone was seen a single time. The chain has TRBV27 and TRBJ2-3; 10 nucleotides align to TRBD1. Germline V CDR1 and CDR2: MNHEY, SMNVEV (reference sequence). V was pared by 5 bases and J by 1 base, with 12 bases of the junction left unmatched. The CDR3 has 18 amino acids. CDR3 region: CASSPRDRGLLGTDTQYF. In DNA form, the CDR3 reads TGTGCCAGCAGTCCCCGGGACAGGGGACTCTTGGGCACAGATACGCAGTATTTT.

The chain has TRBV19 and TRBJ2-2; the D gene is possibly TRBD2 (6 bases). With 10 bases removed from V and 3 bases from J, the gap between germline ends came to 18 bases. The CDR3 consists of 15 residues. In germline, CDR1 is LNHDA, CDR2 SQIVND (reference sequence). CDR3 protein: CATSGGTAYTGELFF. The CDR3, as DNA: TGTGCCACCTCGGGCGGGACCGCTTACACCGGGGAGCTGTTTTTT.

V usage is TRBV7-9 and J usage is TRBJ1-1, with 7 bases fitting TRBD1. Per the germline V gene, CDR1 is SEHNR and CDR2 is FQNEAQ (reference sequence). The CDR3 is made up of 15 amino acids. With V trimmed by 5 bases and J by 1 base, 7 bases remained unmatched. CDR3 bases: TGTGCCAGCAGCCTGGGACAGTGGAAGAACACTGAAGCTTTCTTT. Protein product: CASSLGQWKNTEAFF.

The chain couples TRBV13 to TRBJ2-7; 7 bases line up with TRBD1. After removal of 5 bases from V and 4 bases from J, the junction contained 8 bases not matched to a gene. Per germline, CDR1 PRHDT and CDR2 FYEKMQ (reference sequence). This CDR3 has 14 residues. CDR3 in DNA: TGTGCCAGCAGCGGGGGAGACAGGGCGTACGAGCAGTACTTC. Its protein is CASSGGDRAYEQYF. The whole variable domain, filled in from reference TRBV13 and TRBJ2-7, reads AAGVIQSPRHLIKEKRETATLKCYPIPRHDTVYWYQQGPGQDPQFLISFYEKMQSDKGSIPDRFSAQQFSDYHSELNMSSLELGDSALYFCASSGGDRAYEQYFGPGTRLTVT.

The chain recombines TRBV7-8 with TRBJ1-4; tentatively, D is TRBD1 (5 bases). The ends were cut back, 2 bases at V and 4 bases at J, with 8 bases in the middle. Germline lookup yields CDR1 SGHVS and CDR2 FQNEAQ. This CDR3 has 14 residues. The CDR3 nucleotides are TGTGCCAGCAGCTTAACAGGAGATAATGAAAAACTGTTTTTT. Protein sequence: CASSLTGDNEKLFF.

The chain employs TRBV6-5 and TRBJ2-2; no clear D gene. V lost 4 bases, J lost 3 bases, and 3 bases lay in between. Germline-derived CDR1 and CDR2 are MNHEY and SVGAGI. The CDR3 is 12 amino acids. The CDR3 protein is CASSSDTGELFF. CDR3 in DNA: TGTGCCAGCAGTTCGGACACCGGGGAGCTGTTTTTT.

The chain is built from TRBV5-1 and TRBJ2-7, with 7 bases lining up with TRBD1. In germline, CDR1 is SGHRS, CDR2 YFSETQ. The CDR3 extends over 17 amino acids. V was pared by 4 bases and J by 5 bases, with 18 bases of the junction left unmatched. The DNA of the CDR3 is TGCGCCAGCAGCCCCGGAGGAACCGGGACAGTCAGCGACGAGCAGTACTTC. Amino acids: CASSPGGTGTVSDEQYF. Filled out from reference TRBV5-1 and TRBJ2-7, the complete variable domain reads KAGVTQTPRYLIKTRGQQVTLSCSPISGHRSVSWYQQTPGQGLQFLFEYFSETQRNKGNFPGRFSGRQFSNSRSEMNVSTLELGDSALYLCASSPGGTGTVSDEQYFGPGTRLTVT.

This clone was seen a single time. The V and J genes are TRBV30 and TRBJ1-5, with TRBD1 identical over 9 bases. The CDR3 is 15 residues long. V was pared by 1 base and J by 6 bases, with 7 bases of the junction left unmatched. CDR1 GTSNPN and CDR2 SVGIG come from the germline V gene (reference sequence). CDR3 coding DNA: TGTGCCTGGAGTGGAGCAACAGGGGGCTCTCAGCCCCAGCATTTT. Protein sequence: CAWSGATGGSQPQHF.

The J gene is TRBJ1-6, the V gene TRBV5-4, with TRBD1 matching over 8 bases. This CDR3 is built from 18 residues. From germline, CDR1 is SGHNT and CDR2 YYREEE (reference sequence). The V and J ends lost 4 bases and 4 bases, in that order; junction bases with no gene match: 13. CDR3 sequence (DNA): TGTGCCAGCAGCCCAGGACAGGGCGTCCACAATTATAATTCACCCCTCCACTTT. As protein: CASSPGQGVHNYNSPLHF.

The chain carries TRBV2 and TRBJ1-2; maybe TRBD1 (6 bases). Germline CDR1 is SNHLY and CDR2 is FYNNEI. The V end was cut by 6 bases, the J end by 6 bases, with 14 bases between. The CDR3 runs to 13 residues. The CDR3 loop is CASRTGTLNGYTF. In DNA, the CDR3 is TGTGCCAGCAGGACCGGGACACTGAATGGCTACACCTTC.

The chain links TRBV6-5 to TRBJ2-1; D gene unclear. There are 15 residues in the CDR3. The germline V gene has CDR1 MNHEY and CDR2 SVGAGI. V was shortened by 2 bases and J by 6 bases, with 14 bases between the two germline ends. The CDR3 spells CASSYTEEVFNEQFF. CDR3 nucleotide sequence: TGTGCCAGCAGTTACACTGAAGAAGTGTTCAATGAGCAGTTCTTC.

The chain has TRBV19 and TRBJ1-2; TRBD1 agrees at 9 bases. The germline CDR1 and CDR2 sequences are LNHDA and SQIVND (reference sequence). V shed 10 bases and J 8 bases; nucleotides not matched to a gene: 11. This CDR3 spans 13 amino acids. The CDR3 loop is CATLTGGNVGYTF. The DNA for the CDR3 is TGTGCCACCTTGACAGGGGGTAACGTCGGCTACACCTTC. Drawing the rest from reference TRBV19 and TRBJ1-2, the complete variable domain is DGGITQSPKYLFRKEGQNVTLSCEQNLNHDAMYWYRQDPGQGLRLIYYSQIVNDFQKGDIAEGYSVSREKKESFPLTVTSAQKNPTAFYLCATLTGGNVGYTFGSGTRLTVV.

The chain has TRBV4-2 and TRBJ2-7, with D possibly TRBD2 on 6 matching bases. The germline CDR1 and CDR2 sequences are LGHNA and YNFKEQ. Trimming took off 1 base at V and 2 bases at J, with 12 bases between the two ends. The CDR3 runs to 15 residues. The CDR3 reads CASSQVGGITYEQYF. Here the CDR3 DNA reads TGTGCCAGCAGCCAAGTCGGAGGGATAACCTACGAGCAGTACTTC.

A single count supports this clone. Distinct nucleotide sequences in the sample also encode this CDR3. The rearrangement links TRBV11-2 to TRBJ2-3; 9 bases line up with TRBD1. This CDR3 is built from 15 residues. Germline CDR1 reads SGHAT; CDR2 reads FQNNGV. The J segment lost 3 bases and the V segment lost 4 bases, leaving 5 bases of the junction unmatched. CDR3 coding DNA: TGTGCCAGCAGCTATGGACAGGGGAGAACAGATACGCAGTATTTT. Encoded protein: CASSYGQGRTDTQYF.

The table lists this clone with many counts. V gene TRBV30 combines with J gene TRBJ2-3; the match to TRBD2 covers 11 bases. From germline, CDR1 is GTSNPN and CDR2 SVGIG (reference sequence). This CDR3 is 15 amino acids long. V gave up 5 bases and J gave up 5 bases; unmatched junction bases: 9. The DNA for the CDR3 is TGTGCCTGGGATCTAGCGGGGGGCCGTGGAGATACGCAGTATTTT. Translating gives CAWDLAGGRGDTQYF.

In DNA form, the CDR3 reads TGTGCCAGCGTAAGGTACAGGGGAGATACGCAGTATTTT. It translates to CASVRYRGDTQYF. The chain has TRBV6-5 and TRBJ2-3; 7 nucleotides agree with TRBD1. Germline values: CDR1 MNHEY, CDR2 SVGAGI. This CDR3 contains 13 residues. V lost 8 bases to trimming and J lost 5 bases; unmatched junction nucleotides: 7.

This clone was detected many times. CDR3 in DNA: TGTGCCAGCAGTGACTCGACTAGCGGGGGCACAGATACGCAGTATTTT. Translating it yields CASSDSTSGGTDTQYF. The chain has TRBV6-4 and TRBJ2-3; 11 bases map to TRBD2. CDR1 is MRHNA and CDR2 is SNTAGT in the germline V gene. The CDR3 runs 16 residues. Trimming took 0 bases from V and 1 from J; bases not matched to a gene: 0.